These T cell receptor beta chains were read from a single sample in a study of shared clonotypes between healthy human individuals. The repertoire was sequenced with immunoSEQ multiplex PCR; TCRdb's copy has only in-frame clones and lacks some. The sample has 2 million to 2.5 million clones, 90% to 95% seen once. The sample was naive CD4+ T cells from PBMCs. These receptors were taken from a man in his late teens or twenties in good health. Some clones in this sample may be carry-over from other donors' samples. Both conserved end residues are part of each CDR3.

v_gene	j_gene	len	CDR3aa
TRBV30	TRBJ1-5	13	CAWSPDRDQPQHF
TRBV28	TRBJ1-5	13	CASSLGRGQPQHF
TRBV5-1	TRBJ1-4	18	CASSVGQGDYATNEKLFF
TRBV5-1	TRBJ2-7	22	CASSMQFGQLAGSLAQLRGQYF
TRBV28	TRBJ1-4	12	CASSLTPQGMFF
TRBV5-6	TRBJ1-2	13	CASSLRAAYGYTF
TRBV6-5	TRBJ1-3	15	CASSSTRTSGNTIYF
TRBV6-1	TRBJ1-1	14	CASRLTGGNTEAFF
TRBV5-5	TRBJ1-2	12	CASSLQGGRAHF
TRBV28	TRBJ2-1	15	CASSPGQRIYNEQFF
TRBV10-3	TRBJ2-3	15	CAISFGLAAPDTQYF
TRBV7-9	TRBJ1-1	13	CASRRNRDTEAFF
TRBV27	TRBJ2-3	14	CASSFSGRSDTQYF
TRBV6-5	TRBJ2-5	15	CASSNSGTRQETQYF
TRBV2	TRBJ1-6	13	CASSEQEGSPLHF
TRBV7-3	TRBJ2-1	18	CASSLLPTGTSGNNEQFF
TRBV5-1	TRBJ1-4	13	CASSAGGGEKLFF
TRBV13	TRBJ1-1	13	CASSPRPDTEAFF
TRBV5-4	TRBJ2-7	15	CASSVPGRIPYEQYF
TRBV29-1	TRBJ2-5	16	CSVAGPTRERQETQYF